A single T cell receptor (beta chain) is shown here with its context. Its antigen remains undetermined. Per-base quality was not reported, and no clone a single base away is much larger than it. The junction carries 13 bases between V and J, which are trimmed by 4 bases and 3 bases respectively. Taken from the germline V gene, the CDR1 and CDR2 loops are SNHLY and FYNNEI. The CDR3, from cysteine to phenylalanine, totals 16 residues. Here the CDR3 DNA is all that survives: 48 bases in frame from base 1. The sample belongs to a study of T cell responses to AZD1222 COVID-19 vaccine (dated by TCRdb to about 2021). Study-level background: AZD1222 recipients given second doses at about 4 weeks or at about 12 weeks were pooled, since spike-specific TCR depth and breadth were not found to differ between the two schedules. Enrollment into the trials was organized by age into subgroups of 18-55, 56-69 and 70-plus years, and those subgroups contained roughly 150, 30 and 60 TCR-sequenced participants, respectively. A total of 233 trial participants underwent TCR sequencing, of whom 207 had received two doses of AZD1222 and about 26 had received two doses of the MenACWY control vaccine.

The study at large found these results: Most participants were white British and females outnumbered males, and the authors suggested that clonal diversity may have been underestimated. Reportedly, almost half of the unique spike-specific TCRs recognized epitopes lying outside the regions that are mutated in the B.1.351 and B.1.1.7 variants. Because no samples from the day 14 peak response were available, repertoires could be characterized only after the peak T cell response. Only five to seven AZD1222 recipients were SARS-CoV-2 seropositive at baseline, limiting conclusions about previously exposed vaccinees. A significant rise in spike-specific TCR breadth and depth was observed after two AZD1222 doses relative to day 0 and relative to MenACWY recipients. The 56-69-year group was small, and its depth increase did not reach significance, likely because of low power. The whole spike protein was spanned by vaccine-associated CD4 TCRs, and dominant responses were seen in regions 160-218 and 743-854.

The CDR3 regions of human TCRbeta chains were analyzed by immunosequencing. In the authors' own workflow: TCRs in the repertoires were matched against a reference library of SARS-CoV-2-specific TCRs that had been generated with the MIRA antigen-specificity platform. Breadth was defined as the fraction of unique TCRs that were SARS-CoV-2-associated, and depth was defined as the fraction of total T cells that were SARS-CoV-2-associated. Each spike-specific TCR was assigned to its reactive spike region and to a CD4 or CD8 class using the MIRA data. Log10-transformed breadth and depth values were compared by one-way ANOVA with Sidak's multiple comparisons tests. The clones in this table, taken by TCRdb from immuneACCESS, are in-frame only. Not every clone is retained; where verified, under half of the shortfall comes from an unresolved V gene, and the cause of the rest is unknown. Clonal size and the V and J genes are those of that table, whereas D and trimming came from the DNA. The sample yields fewer than 150,000 clones; roughly 91% were counted once. The top ten clones comprise 3.5% to 5% of the sample.

Sample time point, as interpreted from the label and publication: baseline before first vaccination. Samples from vaccinated people were obtained from the UK trials COV001 and COV002, which included a single-blind randomized controlled phase 2/3 trial of AZD1222 (ChAdOx1 nCoV-19) in healthy adults. Trial participant PBMC samples were collected at day 0 and day 28 after the second dose for TCRbeta chain sequencing. Here the chain combines TRBV2 and TRBJ1-6; the D gene is unclear. The receptor comes from an adult in good health. Source: peripheral blood, taken on day 0 of AZD1222 vaccination. The DNA sequence follows: TGTGCCAGCAGTGTGATCTGGAATTTCTATAATTCACCCCTCCACTTT. Its product reads: CASSVIWNFYNSPLHF.